This T cell receptor (beta chain) was documented in a study of CD8 T cells in Susac syndrome. Study observations and caveats: There was no clonal expansion in the CD4+ T cell repertoires of Susac syndrome.

TCR beta sequencing was performed on blood CD8+ and CD4+ T cells. The CDR3 covers 15 residues. V dropped 4 bases and J dropped 3; count of bases not matched to a gene: 9. Looked up from germline, CDR1 is LGHDT and CDR2 is YNNKEL (reference sequence). RNA totalling about 0.5 to 1 ug underwent reverse transcription with random hexamers. MiXCR was run by TCRdb on the immunoSEQ multiplex PCR reads, yielding one entry per CDR3 protein. The sample includes about 240,000 distinct CDR3 sequences, 90% to 96% seen only once; the top ten take 0.095% to 0.12%. In the case of this clonotype: Its antigen is not identified.

The receptor comes from a human donor with Susac syndrome. The sample comprised CD4+ T cells from PBMCs. The chain couples TRBV3-1 to TRBJ2-7; 7 nucleotides line up with TRBD1. The chain's CDR3 is CASSLHVTGDYEQYF. CDR3 nucleotide sequence: TGTGCCAGCAGCCTGCACGTCACAGGGGACTACGAGCAGTACTTC.